The 3 T cell receptor beta chains below all came from one sample that was sequenced in a study of blood T cell repertoires in COVID-19. Using immunoSEQ multiplex PCR, the repertoire was profiled, and TCRdb retains in-frame clones only, with some absent. The data contain 95,000 to 150,000 clones, approximately 80% of them singletons. The sequencing input was peripheral blood. The receptor set was obtained from a woman aged 70 to 79 with acute or convalescent COVID-19.

As DNA, the CDR3 is TGCGCCAGCAGAGCCAAGACAGAAATCTATGGCTACACCTTC. Its protein is CASRAKTEIYGYTF. The chain is built from TRBV10-1 and TRBJ1-2, with D possibly TRBD1 on 5 matching bases. The CDR3 sequence is 14 residues long. The germline V and J ends were trimmed by 6 bases and 4 bases, with 15 bases remaining between them. Per germline, CDR1 WNHNN and CDR2 SYGVQD (reference sequence).

The rearrangement uses TRBV7-9 and TRBJ2-2; D unclear. This CDR3 has 14 amino acids. The germline V and J ends were trimmed by 4 bases and 4 bases, with 10 bases remaining between them. Germline CDR1 SEHNR, CDR2 FQNEAQ (reference sequence). Written as DNA, the CDR3 is TGTGCCAGCAGCTCCCCCCGGGTCACCGGGGAGCTGTTTTTT. Protein: CASSSPRVTGELFF.

The chain is built from TRBV7-2 and TRBJ2-5, with TRBD2 as a possible D gene (5 bases). The CDR3 is 14 amino acids. Trimming left V 3 bases short and J 5 bases short, with 13 bases between. Germline CDR1 and CDR2: SGHTA and FQGNSA. The CDR3 sequence is CASSFGGLWETQYF. The CDR3 coding sequence is TGTGCCAGCAGCTTCGGTGGACTTTGGGAGACCCAGTACTTC. Using reference TRBV7-2 and TRBJ2-5 for the parts outside the CDR3, the full variable domain is GAGVSQSPSNKVTEKGKDVELRCDPISGHTALYWYRQSLGQGLEFLIYFQGNSAPDKSGLPSDRFSAERTGGSVSTLTIQRTQQEDSAVYLCASSFGGLWETQYFGPGTRLLVL.